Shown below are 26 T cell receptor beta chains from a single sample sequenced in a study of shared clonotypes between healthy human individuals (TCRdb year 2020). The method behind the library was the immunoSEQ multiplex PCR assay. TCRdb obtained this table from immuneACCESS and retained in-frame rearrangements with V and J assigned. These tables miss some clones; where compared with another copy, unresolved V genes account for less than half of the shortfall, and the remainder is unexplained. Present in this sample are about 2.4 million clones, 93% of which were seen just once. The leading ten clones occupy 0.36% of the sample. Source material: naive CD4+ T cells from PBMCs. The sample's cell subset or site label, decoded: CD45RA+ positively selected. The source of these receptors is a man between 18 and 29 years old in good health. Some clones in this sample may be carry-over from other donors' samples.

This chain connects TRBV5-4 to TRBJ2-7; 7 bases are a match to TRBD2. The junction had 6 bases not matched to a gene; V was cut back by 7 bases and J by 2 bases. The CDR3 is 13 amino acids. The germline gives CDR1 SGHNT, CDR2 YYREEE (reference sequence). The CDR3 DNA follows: TGTGCCAGCCTTAAGCGGGGAACCTACGAGCAGTACTTC. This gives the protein CASLKRGTYEQYF.

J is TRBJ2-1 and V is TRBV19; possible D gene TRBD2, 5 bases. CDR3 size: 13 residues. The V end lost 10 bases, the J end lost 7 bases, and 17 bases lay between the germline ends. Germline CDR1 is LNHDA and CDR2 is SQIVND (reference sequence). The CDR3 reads CATSSRGVNEQFF. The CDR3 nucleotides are TGTGCCACCTCTAGCCGGGGAGTTAATGAGCAGTTCTTC.

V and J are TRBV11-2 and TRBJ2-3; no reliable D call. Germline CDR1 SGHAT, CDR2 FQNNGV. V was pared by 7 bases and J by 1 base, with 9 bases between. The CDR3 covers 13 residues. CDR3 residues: CASNPPGTDTQYF. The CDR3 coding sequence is TGTGCCAGCAACCCACCAGGCACAGATACGCAGTATTTT.

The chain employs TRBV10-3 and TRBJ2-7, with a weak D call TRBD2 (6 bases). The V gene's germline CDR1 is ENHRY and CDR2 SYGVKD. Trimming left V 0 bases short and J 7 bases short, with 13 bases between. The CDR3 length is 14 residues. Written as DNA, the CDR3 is TGTGCCATCAGTGAGTCGGAACTAGCACGGGAGCAGTACTTC. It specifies CAISESELAREQYF.

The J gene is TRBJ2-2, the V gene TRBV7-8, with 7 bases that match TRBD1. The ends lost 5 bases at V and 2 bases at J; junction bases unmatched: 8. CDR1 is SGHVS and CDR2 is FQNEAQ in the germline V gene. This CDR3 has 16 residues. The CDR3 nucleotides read TGTGCCAGCAGCCCGGGACAGCCGCTTAACACCGGGGAGCTGTTTTTT. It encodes CASSPGQPLNTGELFF.

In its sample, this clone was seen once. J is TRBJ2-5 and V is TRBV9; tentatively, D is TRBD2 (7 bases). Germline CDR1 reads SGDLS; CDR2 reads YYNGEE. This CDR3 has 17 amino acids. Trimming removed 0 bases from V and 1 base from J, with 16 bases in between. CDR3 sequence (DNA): TGTGCCAGCAGCGTAGATCTGGGGGGGGCCCGCCAAGAGACCCAGTACTTC. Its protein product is CASSVDLGGARQETQYF.

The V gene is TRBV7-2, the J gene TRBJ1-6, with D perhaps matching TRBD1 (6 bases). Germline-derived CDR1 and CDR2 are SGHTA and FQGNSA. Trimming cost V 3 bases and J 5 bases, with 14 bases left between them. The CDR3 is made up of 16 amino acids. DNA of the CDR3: TGTGCCAGCAGCTTGAAATATCGACAGGATAATTCACCCCTCCACTTT. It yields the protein CASSLKYRQDNSPLHF.

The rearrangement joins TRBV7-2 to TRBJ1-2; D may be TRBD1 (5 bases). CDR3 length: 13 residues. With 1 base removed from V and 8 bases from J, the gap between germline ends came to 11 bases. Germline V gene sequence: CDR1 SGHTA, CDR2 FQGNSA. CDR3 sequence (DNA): TGTGCCAGCAGCTTAGAAAGGGGCGACGGCTACACCTTC. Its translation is CASSLERGDGYTF.

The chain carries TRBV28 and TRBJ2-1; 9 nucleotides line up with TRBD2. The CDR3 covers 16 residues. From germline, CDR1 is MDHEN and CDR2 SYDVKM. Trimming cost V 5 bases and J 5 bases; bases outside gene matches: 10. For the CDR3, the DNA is TGTGCCAGCAGTCGGCCCGCTAGCGGGGTAGACAATGAGCAGTTCTTC. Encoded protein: CASSRPASGVDNEQFF.

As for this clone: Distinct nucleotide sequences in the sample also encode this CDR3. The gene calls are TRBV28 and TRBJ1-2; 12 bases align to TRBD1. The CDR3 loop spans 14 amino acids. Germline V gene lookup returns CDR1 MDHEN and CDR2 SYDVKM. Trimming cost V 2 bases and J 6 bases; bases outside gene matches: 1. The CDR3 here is CASSLGTGGDGYTF. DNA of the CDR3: TGTGCCAGCAGTTTAGGGACAGGGGGCGATGGCTACACCTTC.

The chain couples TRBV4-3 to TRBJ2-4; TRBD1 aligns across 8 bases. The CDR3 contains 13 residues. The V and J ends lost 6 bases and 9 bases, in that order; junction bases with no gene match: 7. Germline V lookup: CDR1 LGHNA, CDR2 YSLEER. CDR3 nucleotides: TGCGCCAGCAGTCGACAGGGGAACAGCATTCAGTACTTC. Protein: CASSRQGNSIQYF.

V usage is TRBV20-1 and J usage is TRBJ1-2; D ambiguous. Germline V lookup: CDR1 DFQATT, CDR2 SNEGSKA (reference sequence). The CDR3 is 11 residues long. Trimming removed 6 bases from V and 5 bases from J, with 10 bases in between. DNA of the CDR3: TGCAGTGCAACGCTAGGGTATGGCTACACCTTC. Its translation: CSATLGYGYTF.

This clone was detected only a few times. CDR3 loop: CASGESGYTF. The CDR3 DNA is TGTGCCAGTGGGGAGAGTGGCTACACCTTC. J is TRBJ1-2 and V is TRBV6-6; D remains unclear. The CDR3 length is 10 residues. Germline CDR1 is MNHNY and CDR2 is SVGAGI (reference sequence). V shed 9 bases and J shed 7 bases, with 9 bases lying between them.

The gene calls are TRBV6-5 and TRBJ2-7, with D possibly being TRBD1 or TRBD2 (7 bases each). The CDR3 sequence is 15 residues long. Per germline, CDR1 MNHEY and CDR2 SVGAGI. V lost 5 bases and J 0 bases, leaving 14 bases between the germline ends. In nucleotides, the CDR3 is TGTGCCAGCAGTACTGTCAGGGGGGGCTCCTACGAGCAGTACTTC. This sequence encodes CASSTVRGGSYEQYF.

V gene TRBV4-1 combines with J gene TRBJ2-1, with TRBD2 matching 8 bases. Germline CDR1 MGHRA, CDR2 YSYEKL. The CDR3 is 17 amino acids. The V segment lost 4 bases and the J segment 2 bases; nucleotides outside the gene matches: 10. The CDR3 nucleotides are TGCGCCAGCAGCCCCTCGGGACTAGGAGGGACCTACAATGAGCAGTTCTTC. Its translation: CASSPSGLGGTYNEQFF.

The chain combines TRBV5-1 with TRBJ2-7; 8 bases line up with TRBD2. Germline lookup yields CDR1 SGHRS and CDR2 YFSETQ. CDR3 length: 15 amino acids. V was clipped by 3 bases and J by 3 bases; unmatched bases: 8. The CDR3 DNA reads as TGCGCCAGCAGCTCAACAGCGGGAGAGAACTACGAGCAGTACTTC. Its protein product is CASSSTAGENYEQYF.

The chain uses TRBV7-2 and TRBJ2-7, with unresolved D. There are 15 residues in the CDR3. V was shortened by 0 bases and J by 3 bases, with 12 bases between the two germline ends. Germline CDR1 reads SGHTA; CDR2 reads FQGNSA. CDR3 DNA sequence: TGTGCCAGCAGCTTAGCGCTTCCGGCAGTCTACGAGCAGTACTTC. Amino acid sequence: CASSLALPAVYEQYF.

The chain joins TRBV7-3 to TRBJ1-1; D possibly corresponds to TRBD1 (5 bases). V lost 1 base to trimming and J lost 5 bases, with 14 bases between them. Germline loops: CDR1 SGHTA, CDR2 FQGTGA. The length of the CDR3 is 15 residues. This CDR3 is CASSLMGEGITEAFF. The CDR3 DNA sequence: TGTGCCAGCAGCTTAATGGGGGAGGGCATTACTGAAGCTTTCTTT.

The CDR3 sequence is CASSEYSRFGNTIYF. The CDR3 DNA follows: TGTGCCAGCAGTGAATACAGTAGATTCGGAAACACCATATATTTT. This chain links TRBV25-1 with TRBJ1-3; D uncertain. CDR1 and CDR2 (germline): MGHDK, SYGVNS. The CDR3 runs 15 residues. V was shortened by 0 bases and J by 4 bases, with 10 bases between the two germline ends.

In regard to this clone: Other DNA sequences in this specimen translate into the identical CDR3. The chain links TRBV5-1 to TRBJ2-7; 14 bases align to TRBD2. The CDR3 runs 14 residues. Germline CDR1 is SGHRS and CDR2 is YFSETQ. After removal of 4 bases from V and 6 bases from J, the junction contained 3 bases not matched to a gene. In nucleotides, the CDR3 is TGCGCCAGCAGCCCGGGACTAGCGGGAGCCGAGCAGTACTTC. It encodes CASSPGLAGAEQYF.

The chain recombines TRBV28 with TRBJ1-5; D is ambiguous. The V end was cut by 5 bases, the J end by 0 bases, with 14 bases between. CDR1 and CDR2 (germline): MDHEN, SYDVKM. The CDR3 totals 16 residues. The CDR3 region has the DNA TGTGCCAGCAGTCAGAATCTCGGGAATAGCAATCAGCCCCAGCATTTT. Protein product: CASSQNLGNSNQPQHF.

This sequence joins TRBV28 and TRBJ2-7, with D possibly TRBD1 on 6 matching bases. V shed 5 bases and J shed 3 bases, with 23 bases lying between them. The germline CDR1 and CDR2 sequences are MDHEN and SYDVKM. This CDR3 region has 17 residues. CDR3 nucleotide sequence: TGTGCCAGCAGTCCTCCCCCATGGACAGTGACTCTCTACGAGCAGTACTTC. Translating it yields CASSPPPWTVTLYEQYF.

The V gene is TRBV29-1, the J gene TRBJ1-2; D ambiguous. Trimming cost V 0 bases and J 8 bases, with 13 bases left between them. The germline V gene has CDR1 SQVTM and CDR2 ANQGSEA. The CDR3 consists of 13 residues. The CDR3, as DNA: TGCAGCGTTGAAGAGTCCGGGATTGAGGGCTACACCTTC. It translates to CSVEESGIEGYTF.

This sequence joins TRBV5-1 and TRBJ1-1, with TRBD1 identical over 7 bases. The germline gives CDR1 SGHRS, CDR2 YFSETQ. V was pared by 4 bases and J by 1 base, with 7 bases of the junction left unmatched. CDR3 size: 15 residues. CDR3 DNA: TGCGCCAGCAGCGTACAGGGGACGGGGAACACTGAAGCTTTCTTT. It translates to CASSVQGTGNTEAFF.

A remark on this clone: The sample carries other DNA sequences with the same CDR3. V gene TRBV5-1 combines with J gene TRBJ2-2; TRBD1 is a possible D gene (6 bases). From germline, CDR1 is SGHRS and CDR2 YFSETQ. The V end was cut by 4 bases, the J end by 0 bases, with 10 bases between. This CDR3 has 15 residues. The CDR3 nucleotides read TGCGCCAGCAGCCCGACAGGAGCGAACACCGGGGAGCTGTTTTTT. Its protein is CASSPTGANTGELFF.

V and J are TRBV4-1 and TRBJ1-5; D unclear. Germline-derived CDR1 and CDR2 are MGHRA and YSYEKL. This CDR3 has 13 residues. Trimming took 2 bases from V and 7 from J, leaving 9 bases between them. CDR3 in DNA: TGCGCCAGCAGCCAAAGCGCAGGCCAGCCCCAGCATTTT. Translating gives CASSQSAGQPQHF.